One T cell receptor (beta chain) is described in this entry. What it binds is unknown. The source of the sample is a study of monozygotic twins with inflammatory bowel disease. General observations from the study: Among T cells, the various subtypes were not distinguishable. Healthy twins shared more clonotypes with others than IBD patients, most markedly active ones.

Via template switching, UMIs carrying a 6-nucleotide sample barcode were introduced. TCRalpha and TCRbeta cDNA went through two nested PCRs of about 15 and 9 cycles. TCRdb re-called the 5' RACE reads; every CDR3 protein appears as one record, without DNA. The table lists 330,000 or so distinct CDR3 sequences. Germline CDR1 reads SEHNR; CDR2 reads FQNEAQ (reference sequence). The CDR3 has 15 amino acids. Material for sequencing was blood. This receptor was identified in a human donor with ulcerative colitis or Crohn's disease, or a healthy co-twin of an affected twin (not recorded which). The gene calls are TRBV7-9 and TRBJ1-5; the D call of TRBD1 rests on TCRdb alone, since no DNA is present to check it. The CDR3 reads CASSPSGHSNQPQHF.